Below are 5 T cell receptor beta chains sequenced from a single sample in a study of cytomegalovirus exposure and HLA in healthy donors. The PCR contained 60 Vbeta and 13 Jbeta primers. Libraries were prepared by immunoSEQ multiplex PCR; TCRdb keeps only in-frame clonotypes and omits some of them. The table records about 190,000 clones, around 82% of them present only once. Sequencing was done on a sample of PBMCs. The receptors originated from a boy younger than 18 in good health and CMV-seronegative.

The chain has TRBV30 and TRBJ2-7; 8 nucleotides match TRBD2. This CDR3 spans 13 amino acids. V dropped 3 bases and J dropped 6; count of bases not matched to a gene: 7. Germline V gene lookup returns CDR1 GTSNPN and CDR2 SVGIG (reference sequence). CDR3 DNA: TGTGCCTGGAGCCCAGCGGGAGTCCTCGAGCAGTACTTC. Its translation is CAWSPAGVLEQYF.

The V gene is TRBV5-1, the J gene TRBJ2-7; TRBD1 matches 7 bases. Germline V gives CDR1 SGHRS, CDR2 YFSETQ. V was pared by 5 bases and J by 3 bases, with 14 bases of the junction left unmatched. CDR3 length equals 16 residues. The CDR3 is CASSPRGTAKLYEQYF. CDR3 in DNA: TGCGCCAGCAGTCCTCGTGGGACAGCGAAACTCTACGAGCAGTACTTC.

The V gene is TRBV7-9, the J gene TRBJ1-2; D might be TRBD1 (6 bases). The V gene lost 7 bases and the J gene lost 6 bases, with 18 bases spanning the gap. From germline, CDR1 is SEHNR and CDR2 FQNEAQ (reference sequence). CDR3 length equals 14 residues. CDR3 sequence (DNA): TGTGCCAGCACCCTAGGGGGTTGGAACGATGGCTACACCTTC. It codes for CASTLGGWNDGYTF.

This clone was seen only a few times. This rearrangement joins TRBV5-1 to TRBJ2-7, with unresolved D. From germline, CDR1 is SGHRS and CDR2 YFSETQ. There are 14 residues in the CDR3. The V end lost 4 bases, the J end lost 1 base, and 12 bases lay between the germline ends. The CDR3 nucleotides are TGCGCCAGCAGCCTGTCGTACAGTTCCTACGAGCAGTACTTC. Encoded protein: CASSLSYSSYEQYF.

The chain carries TRBV5-4 and TRBJ1-3, with D possibly TRBD1 on 6 matching bases. The CDR3 loop spans 15 amino acids. Germline V CDR1 and CDR2: SGHNT, YYREEE (reference sequence). V shed 2 bases and J shed 4 bases, with 13 bases lying between them. The CDR3 here is CASSLPGEAGNTIYF. In DNA form, the CDR3 reads TGTGCCAGCAGCTTACCAGGGGAAGCCGGAAACACCATATATTTT.